A single sample gave rise to the 30 T cell receptor beta chains below, sequenced in a study of OX40 agonist ivuxolimab in advanced cancers. Sequencing was performed with immunoSEQ multiplex PCR; in TCRdb, only in-frame clones are kept and a portion is missing. The sample has about 79,000 clones, 90% seen once; the top ten hold less than 0.35%. Sequencing used CD4+ or CD8+ T cells sorted from blood, obtained in a trial of the OX40 agonist ivuxolimab. The receptor source for this set is an adult with an advanced solid tumor such as melanoma, head and neck, liver or kidney cancer.

This sequence joins TRBV27 and TRBJ2-1; possibly TRBD2 for D (6 bases). CDR1 and CDR2 (germline): MNHEY, SMNVEV (reference sequence). V gave up 6 bases and J gave up 4 bases, with 16 bases separating them. This CDR3 has 15 residues. This CDR3 is CASSLAAGSYNEQFF. The CDR3 DNA reads as TGTGCCAGCAGCCTGGCCGCGGGGTCATACAATGAGCAGTTCTTC.

V gene TRBV2 combines with J gene TRBJ2-7; 8 nucleotides agree with TRBD1. Germline V CDR1 and CDR2: SNHLY, FYNNEI. This CDR3 has 16 residues. V lost 6 bases, J lost 2 bases, and 12 bases stayed unmatched. The CDR3 nucleotides are TGTGCCAGCAGGGGCAGCCTCCGGGACAGGACCTACGAGCAGTACTTC. It encodes CASRGSLRDRTYEQYF.

The gene calls are TRBV7-6 and TRBJ2-2, with 9 bases matching TRBD1. Germline V CDR1 and CDR2: SGHVS, FNYEAQ. The ends lost 1 base at V and 5 bases at J; junction bases unmatched: 5. The CDR3 is made up of 16 amino acids. The CDR3 coding sequence is TGTGCCAGCAGCTTAGGGGGCGGACAGGGGACCGGGGAGCTGTTTTTT. Its translation is CASSLGGGQGTGELFF.

V is TRBV5-8 and J is TRBJ1-1, with a possible D match to TRBD1 (5 bases). V lost 4 bases and J 1 base, leaving 14 bases between the germline ends. The CDR3 extends over 15 amino acids. In germline, CDR1 is SGHTS, CDR2 YDEGEE. Here the CDR3 reads CASSLGVLTNTEAFF. The CDR3, as DNA: TGTGCCAGCAGCCTGGGGGTTTTAACGAACACTGAAGCTTTCTTT.

The chain has TRBV9 and TRBJ2-3; D perhaps matches TRBD2 (6 bases). This CDR3 spans 16 amino acids. CDR1 is SGDLS and CDR2 is YYNGEE in the germline V gene. V lost 4 bases and J lost 0, with 15 bases in between. The CDR3 is CASSPRGRGSTDTQYF. As DNA, the CDR3 is TGTGCCAGCAGCCCCAGAGGACGGGGGAGCACAGATACGCAGTATTTT.

Here the CDR3 DNA reads TGTGCCAGCAGTTCCCTTATCCAGAGGAACACTGAAGCTTTCTTT. Translating it yields CASSSLIQRNTEAFF. V usage is TRBV6-5 and J usage is TRBJ1-1; D gene unclear. With 4 bases removed from V and 1 base from J, the gap between germline ends came to 13 bases. From germline, CDR1 is MNHEY and CDR2 SVGAGI. This CDR3 spans 15 amino acids.

As regards this clone: Its ends do not fully match the called genes, so a read error is possible. This sequence joins TRBV7-7 and TRBJ2-5; D is undetermined. This CDR3 contains 12 residues. Germline V gene lookup returns CDR1 SSHAT and CDR2 FNYEAQ (reference sequence). CDR3 sequence reads: CASSLDQETQYF. The CDR3 nucleotides are TGTGCTAGCAGCCTCGATCAAGAGACCCAGTACTTC. Variable domain in full (rest from reference TRBV7-7 and TRBJ2-5): GAGVSQSPRYKVTKRGQDVTLRCDPISSHATLYWYQQALGQGPEFLTYFNYEAQPDKSGLPSDRFSAERPEGSISTLTIQRTEQRDSAMYRCASSLDQETQYFGPGTRLLVL.

This chain links TRBV7-8 with TRBJ2-1, with D unclear. Germline CDR1 SGHVS, CDR2 FQNEAQ. The V end lost 2 bases, the J end lost 8 bases, and 4 bases lay between the germline ends. This CDR3 has 11 residues. CDR3 amino acids: CASSLSYEQFF. CDR3 coding DNA: TGTGCCAGCAGCTTATCGTATGAGCAGTTCTTC.

This sequence joins TRBV7-9 and TRBJ2-2, with TRBD2 identical over 14 bases. V dropped 5 bases and J dropped 4; count of bases not matched to a gene: 3. The CDR3 sequence is 16 residues long. Germline V gene data show CDR1 as SEHNR and CDR2 as FQNEAQ (reference sequence). The CDR3 here is CASSGTSGGITGELFF. As DNA, the CDR3 is TGTGCCAGCAGCGGGACTAGCGGGGGAATCACCGGGGAGCTGTTTTTT.

CDR3 loop: CASSFLSGWDTEAFF. The CDR3 region has the DNA TGTGCCAGCAGTTTCCTGAGCGGGTGGGACACTGAAGCTTTCTTT. J is TRBJ1-1 and V is TRBV28; D is ambiguous. Germline CDR1 MDHEN, CDR2 SYDVKM. The CDR3 is 15 residues long. V gave up 3 bases and J gave up 3 bases, with 14 bases separating them. Full variable domain (missing parts from reference TRBV28 and TRBJ1-1): DVKVTQSSRYLVKRTGEKVFLECVQDMDHENMFWYRQDPGLGLRLIYFSYDVKMKEKGDIPEGYSVSREKKERFSLILESASTNQTSMYLCASSFLSGWDTEAFFGQGTRLTVV.

The V and J genes are TRBV4-2 and TRBJ2-5; D not certain. The germline V gene encodes CDR1 LGHNA and CDR2 YNFKEQ. Trimming pared 0 bases from V and 4 bases from J, leaving 6 bases between. The CDR3 runs to 13 residues. CDR3 protein: CASSQELRETQYF. Written as DNA, the CDR3 is TGTGCCAGCAGCCAAGAACTTCGAGAGACCCAGTACTTC.

The chain is built from TRBV5-1 and TRBJ2-2; D remains unclear. V was trimmed by 2 bases and J by 6 bases, leaving 5 bases between them. This CDR3 region has 12 residues. The germline gives CDR1 SGHRS, CDR2 YFSETQ. CDR3 amino acids: CASSLDAGELFF. The CDR3 region has the DNA TGCGCCAGCAGCTTAGACGCCGGGGAGCTGTTTTTT.

CDR3 sequence reads: CASSLADGDNEKLFF. The CDR3, as DNA: TGTGCCAGCAGCTTGGCGGACGGTGATAATGAAAAACTGTTTTTT. The V gene is TRBV5-6, the J gene TRBJ1-4; no reliable D call. Trimming removed 0 bases from V and 4 bases from J, with 10 bases in between. CDR3 length: 15 residues. Germline V gene sequence: CDR1 SGHDT, CDR2 YYEEEE.

The CDR3 DNA follows: TGTGCCAGCACCCCACCGGGAGGACGACCCGACGCTTTCTTT. Its protein product is CASTPPGGRPDAFF. This chain connects TRBV6-5 to TRBJ1-1; no reliable D call. The V and J ends lost 7 bases and 11 bases respectively, with 23 bases between them. The length of the CDR3 is 14 residues. From germline, CDR1 is MNHEY and CDR2 SVGAGI.

The V and J genes are TRBV28 and TRBJ2-1; D possibly uses TRBD1 or TRBD2 (5 bases each). V lost 4 bases, J lost 6 bases, and 13 bases lay in between. CDR3 size: 14 residues. Germline assignment: CDR1 MDHEN and CDR2 SYDVKM. CDR3 region: CASSSGPARNEQFF. DNA of the CDR3: TGTGCCAGCAGTTCGGGGCCCGCGCGCAATGAGCAGTTCTTC.

The chain carries TRBV18 and TRBJ1-3, with D perhaps matching TRBD1 (5 bases). The CDR3 covers 15 residues. CDR1 KGHSH and CDR2 LQKENI come from the germline V gene. Trimming stripped 6 bases from V and 4 bases from J, with 16 bases between. CDR3 loop: CASSRKQADGNTIYF. CDR3 DNA: TGTGCCAGCTCCCGGAAACAGGCTGACGGAAACACCATATATTTT.

V and J are TRBV5-6 and TRBJ2-7; maybe TRBD2 (5 bases). This CDR3 is 15 amino acids long. V was trimmed by 2 bases and J by 3 bases, leaving 15 bases between them. Germline V gene data show CDR1 as SGHDT and CDR2 as YYEEEE. The CDR3 DNA reads TGTGCCAGCAGCTTCTACGCGGACTTGAACTACGAGCAGTACGTC. Encoded protein: CASSFYADLNYEQYV.

The chain joins TRBV2 to TRBJ2-1, with 7 positions matching TRBD1. Germline V gives CDR1 SNHLY, CDR2 FYNNEI. The trim removed 7 bases at V and 4 bases at J, leaving 7 bases unmatched. The CDR3 is 14 amino acids. The CDR3 bases are TGTGCCAGCAAGGGCCAGGGGGTTTACAATGAGCAGTTCTTC. The encoded protein is CASKGQGVYNEQFF.

The V gene is TRBV18, the J gene TRBJ1-5; tentative D call: TRBD1 (5 bases). V was clipped by 4 bases and J by 5 bases, with 21 bases between them. The CDR3 is made up of 17 amino acids. Germline V gives CDR1 KGHSH, CDR2 LQKENI. The CDR3 nucleotides are TGTGCCAGCTCACGGGACCACAGCTTTGGGGGGTATCAGCCCCAGCATTTT. Residues: CASSRDHSFGGYQPQHF.

The chain joins TRBV5-1 to TRBJ1-2; TRBD1 matches 8 bases. V dropped 4 bases and J dropped 7; count of bases not matched to a gene: 12. Germline loops: CDR1 SGHRS, CDR2 YFSETQ. This CDR3 is built from 15 residues. The CDR3 loop is CASSPRQGRGVGYTF. The CDR3 bases are TGCGCCAGCAGCCCACGACAGGGGAGGGGTGTTGGCTACACCTTC. Supplemented by reference TRBV5-1 and TRBJ1-2, the full variable domain reads KAGVTQTPRYLIKTRGQQVTLSCSPISGHRSVSWYQQTPGQGLQFLFEYFSETQRNKGNFPGRFSGRQFSNSRSEMNVSTLELGDSALYLCASSPRQGRGVGYTFGSGTRLTVV.

This rearrangement joins TRBV19 to TRBJ2-5, with D possibly matching TRBD1 (8 bases). The germline CDR1 and CDR2 sequences are LNHDA and SQIVND (reference sequence). The CDR3 consists of 18 residues. Trimming shortened V by 5 bases and J by 1 base, and 23 bases separated the two germline ends. The CDR3 nucleotides are TGTGCCAGTAGTGGGACAGGTTTCTGGGGGGGTATCCAAGAGACCCAGTACTTC. Translated, it gives CASSGTGFWGGIQETQYF.

The rearrangement uses TRBV7-9 and TRBJ2-7; tentative D call: TRBD2 (6 bases). V was pared by 1 base and J by 8 bases, with 24 bases between. The CDR3 sequence is 17 residues long. From germline, CDR1 is SEHNR and CDR2 FQNEAQ (reference sequence). In DNA form, the CDR3 reads TGTGCCAGCAGCTTAGGGGGGACTCCTCCTTCGAAGAACCAGCAGTACGTC. The encoded protein is CASSLGGTPPSKNQQYV.

The V call is TRBV6-5, the J call TRBJ1-5; no clear D. V dropped 3 bases and J dropped 6 bases, with 9 bases sitting between them. The germline gives CDR1 MNHEY, CDR2 SVGAGI. CDR3 length: 13 residues. Written as DNA, the CDR3 is TGTGCCAGCAGTTATGCCGACGGTCAGCCCCAGCATTTT. Encoded protein: CASSYADGQPQHF.

The chain joins TRBV2 to TRBJ1-4, with 7 positions matching TRBD1. CDR1 and CDR2 (germline): SNHLY, FYNNEI. Trimming took 6 bases from V and 8 from J; bases not matched to a gene: 9. The CDR3 has 14 residues. The CDR3 here is CASRPTGRGEKLFF. As DNA, the CDR3 is TGTGCCAGCAGGCCGACAGGGCGGGGGGAAAAACTGTTTTTT.

The V and J genes are TRBV10-3 and TRBJ1-5; maybe TRBD1 (6 bases). This CDR3 has 15 amino acids. Trimming removed 5 bases at V and 2 bases at J, with 13 bases between. Germline lookup yields CDR1 ENHRY and CDR2 SYGVKD. This CDR3 reads CAISQQGEGNQPQHF. As DNA, the CDR3 is TGTGCCATCAGTCAACAGGGAGAAGGCAATCAGCCCCAGCATTTT.

The V gene is TRBV5-1, the J gene TRBJ1-5, with D possibly TRBD1 on 6 matching bases. The germline gives CDR1 SGHRS, CDR2 YFSETQ. The CDR3 totals 15 residues. The V end was cut by 2 bases, the J end by 0 bases, with 9 bases between. CDR3 region: CASSLQGYSNQPQHF. The DNA for the CDR3 is TGCGCCAGCAGCTTACAGGGTTATAGCAATCAGCCCCAGCATTTT.

This chain links TRBV9 with TRBJ2-1; 9 bases agree with TRBD2. The CDR3 has 17 residues. Germline V CDR1 and CDR2: SGDLS, YYNGEE. J was trimmed by 7 bases and V by 0 bases; bases with no gene match: 11. CDR3 in amino acids: CASSVDLAGRLLNEQFF. CDR3 coding DNA: TGTGCCAGCAGCGTAGATCTAGCGGGACGTTTGTTGAATGAGCAGTTCTTC.

This chain joins TRBV5-1 and TRBJ2-3, with TRBD2 matching 10 bases. Germline V gene sequence: CDR1 SGHRS, CDR2 YFSETQ. Germline trimming cut 0 bases from V and 9 bases from J; bases unmatched to any gene: 10. The CDR3 has 16 residues. The CDR3, as DNA: TGCGCCAGCAGCTTGGGGCTAGCGGGGGCTTCAGTAACGCAGTATTTT. This codes for CASSLGLAGASVTQYF.

V and J are TRBV2 and TRBJ1-1, with TRBD1 matching over 8 bases. This CDR3 is built from 14 residues. The V gene's germline CDR1 is SNHLY and CDR2 FYNNEI. The V segment lost 4 bases and the J segment 7 bases; nucleotides outside the gene matches: 8. CDR3 in amino acids: CASSVVTGVFEAFF. The CDR3 bases are TGTGCCAGCAGTGTTGTGACAGGGGTTTTTGAAGCTTTCTTT. Variable domain in full (rest from reference TRBV2 and TRBJ1-1): EPEVTQTPSHQVTQMGQEVILRCVPISNHLYFYWYRQILGQKVEFLVSFYNNEISEKSEIFDDQFSVERPDGSNFTLKIRSTKLEDSAMYFCASSVVTGVFEAFFGQGTRLTVV.

In its sample, this clone was seen once. The chain joins TRBV5-4 to TRBJ1-1; weak D call: TRBD1 (5 bases). Germline V gene lookup returns CDR1 SGHNT and CDR2 YYREEE (reference sequence). Deletions cut 3 bases from V and 4 bases from J, with 10 bases between. The CDR3 is 13 amino acids. CDR3 sequence (DNA): TGTGCCAGCAGCTCTACAGGTACCACTGAAGCTTTCTTT. Its protein is CASSSTGTTEAFF.